This is a list of T cell receptor beta chains from one sample in a study of cytomegalovirus exposure and HLA in healthy donors. Repertoires were generated with immunoSEQ multiplex PCR, while TCRdb's copy carries only in-frame clones and drops some. The table shows about 98,000 clones, with 75% to 85% occurring only once. The sample taken for sequencing was PBMCs. Receptors originate from a man aged 18 to 30 in good health and CMV-seropositive. Each CDR3 is given with its conserved first and last residue. D genes are given only for firm matches. Clone sizes are given selectively: once, few, many, or a class where the clone is expanded.

j_gene: TRBJ2-6
v_gene: TRBV23-1
abundance: -
len: 24
d_gene: TRBD1
CDR3aa: CASSQTTSEPGDRGMQAGANVLTF
CDR3nt: TGCGCCAGCAGTCAAACCACGTCGGAACCGGGGGACAGGGGTATGCAGGCTGGGGCCAACGTCCTGACTTTC

j_gene: TRBJ2-3
v_gene: TRBV5-1
abundance: once
len: 16
d_gene: -
CDR3aa: CASSLVGGRGQDTQYF
CDR3nt: TGCGCCAGCAGCTTGGTAGGTGGGCGGGGGCAAGATACGCAGTATTTT

j_gene: TRBJ2-7
v_gene: TRBV7-8
abundance: -
len: 14
d_gene: -
CDR3aa: CASTQSGQVYEQYF
CDR3nt: TGTGCCAGCACCCAGAGCGGGCAGGTCTACGAGCAGTACTTC

j_gene: TRBJ1-1
v_gene: TRBV5-6
abundance: -
len: 16
d_gene: TRBD1
CDR3aa: CASSLWPGGVNTEAFF
CDR3nt: TGTGCCAGCAGCTTGTGGCCAGGGGGAGTTAACACTGAAGCTTTCTTT

j_gene: TRBJ1-1
v_gene: TRBV28
abundance: -
len: 15
d_gene: TRBD1
CDR3aa: CASSPSTGWGTEAFF
CDR3nt: TGTGCCAGCAGTCCCTCGACAGGGTGGGGCACTGAAGCTTTCTTT

j_gene: TRBJ1-2
v_gene: TRBV30
abundance: -
len: 21
d_gene: TRBD1
CDR3aa: CAWSVLGVVGTGLVVNYGYTF
CDR3nt: TGTGCCTGGAGTGTACTTGGCGTCGTGGGGACAGGGTTAGTTGTTAACTATGGCTACACCTTC

j_gene: TRBJ1-1
v_gene: TRBV6-1
abundance: -
len: 15
d_gene: TRBD1
CDR3aa: CASSKERGGRTEAFF
CDR3nt: TGTGCCAGCAGCAAAGAAAGAGGGGGCCGTACTGAAGCTTTCTTT

j_gene: TRBJ1-5
v_gene: TRBV28
abundance: -
len: 18
d_gene: TRBD1
CDR3aa: CASSLRDRGLRWNQPQHF
CDR3nt: TGTGCCAGCAGTTTAAGGGACAGGGGATTACGATGGAATCAGCCCCAGCATTTT

j_gene: TRBJ1-1
v_gene: TRBV30
abundance: -
len: 14
d_gene: -
CDR3aa: CAWSVPAGVTEAFF
CDR3nt: TGTGCCTGGAGTGTACCGGCAGGCGTCACTGAAGCTTTCTTT

j_gene: TRBJ2-7
v_gene: TRBV29-1
abundance: few
len: 15
d_gene: TRBD1
CDR3aa: CSVVNWTGGSYEQYF
CDR3nt: TGCAGCGTTGTAAATTGGACAGGGGGCTCCTACGAGCAGTACTTC

j_gene: TRBJ1-1
v_gene: TRBV2
abundance: -
len: 11
d_gene: -
CDR3aa: CASWGGHEAFF
CDR3nt: TGTGCCAGCTGGGGGGGGCATGAAGCTTTCTTT

j_gene: TRBJ2-1
v_gene: TRBV7-2
abundance: -
len: 13
d_gene: -
CDR3aa: CASSRDTYNEQFF
CDR3nt: TGTGCCAGCAGCCGAGATACCTACAATGAGCAGTTCTTC

j_gene: TRBJ1-1
v_gene: TRBV29-1
abundance: -
len: 13
d_gene: TRBD1
CDR3aa: CSVVGRGLAEAFF
CDR3nt: TGCAGCGTTGTTGGCAGGGGGCTTGCTGAAGCTTTCTTT

j_gene: TRBJ2-5
v_gene: TRBV9
abundance: -
len: 14
d_gene: TRBD1
CDR3aa: CASSSGQGRGTQYF
CDR3nt: TGTGCCAGCAGCTCGGGACAGGGGAGAGGGACCCAGTACTTC

j_gene: TRBJ2-6
v_gene: TRBV6-5
abundance: once
len: 13
d_gene: -
CDR3aa: CASSFFGANVLTF
CDR3nt: TGTGCCAGCAGTTTCTTTGGGGCCAACGTCCTGACTTTC

j_gene: TRBJ2-7
v_gene: TRBV5-6
abundance: -
len: 14
d_gene: TRBD1
CDR3aa: CASSLGTAPPGQYF
CDR3nt: TGTGCCAGCAGCCTAGGGACAGCACCACCAGGGCAGTACTTC

j_gene: TRBJ2-2
v_gene: TRBV7-3
abundance: -
len: 16
d_gene: TRBD2
CDR3aa: CASSPTSGGQGGELFF
CDR3nt: TGTGCCAGCAGCCCGACTAGCGGGGGGCAGGGCGGGGAGCTGTTTTTT

j_gene: TRBJ2-3
v_gene: TRBV30
abundance: -
len: 16
d_gene: TRBD2
CDR3aa: CAWSVGTIYFTDTQYF
CDR3nt: TGTGCCTGGAGTGTGGGGACTATCTATTTCACAGATACGCAGTATTTT